Listed below are T cell receptor beta chains from one sample, sequenced in a study of identical twins. MiXCR, run by TCRdb on the 5' RACE reads, gives a single entry per CDR3 protein. The table has about 500,000 distinct CDR3 sequences, 14% seen once. The same sample was also studied in work on yellow fever vaccine responses in identical twins.

The sample taken for sequencing was CD4+ T cells sorted from blood. These receptors were collected from a woman aged 18-35 years in good health. Each CDR3 is given with its conserved first and last residue. Each record gives: CDR3 length, J gene, D gene, V gene, clone size, CDR3 protein, CDR3 DNA. A D gene is named only where the DNA matches it firmly. Clone size is given for some rows only: seen once, a few or many times, or a class if the clone is expanded.

>15|TRBJ1-1|TRBD1|TRBV5-1|.
CASSGRQGVGTEAFF
TGCGCCAGCAGCGGCCGGCAGGGGGTGGGCACTGAAGCTTTCTTT
>15|TRBJ2-3|.|TRBV2|few
CASTQRVGRTDTQYF
TGTGCCAGCACCCAACGGGTGGGACGCACAGATACGCAGTATTTT
>16|TRBJ2-7|TRBD1|TRBV4-3|many
CASSQGTGPSSYEQYF
TGCGCCAGCAGCCAAGGGACAGGGCCGAGCTCCTACGAGCAGTACTTC
>16|TRBJ1-3|.|TRBV5-5|many
CASSLKRTSSGNTIYF
TGTGCCAGCAGCTTGAAACGGACAAGCTCTGGAAACACCATATATTTT
>13|TRBJ1-4|.|TRBV7-9|.
CASRPPLNEKLFF
TGTGCCAGCAGGCCCCCCCTTAATGAAAAACTGTTTTTT
>17|TRBJ2-5|TRBD1|TRBV24-1|.
CATSEQLQTGGKRTQYF
TGTGCCACCAGTGAGCAACTACAAACAGGGGGGAAGAGGACCCAGTACTTC
>15|TRBJ2-3|.|TRBV7-2|few
CASSSIAALTDTQYF
TGTGCCAGCAGCTCCATAGCGGCCCTCACAGATACGCAGTATTTT
>19|TRBJ2-7|TRBD2|TRBV7-6|.
CASSSMWGRSSGIDNEQYF
TGTGCCAGCAGCTCGATGTGGGGGAGATCTAGCGGGATCGACAACGAGCAGTACTTC
>14|TRBJ2-3|.|TRBV6-4|.
CASSDWRSTDTQYF
TGTGCCAGCAGTGACTGGAGAAGCACAGATACGCAGTATTTT
>16|TRBJ1-2|.|TRBV20-1|.
CSAEASPGLLGYGYTF
TGCAGTGCAGAAGCCTCCCCAGGGTTGCTAGGCTATGGCTACACCTTC
>16|TRBJ2-1|.|TRBV4-1|few
CASSQGGGRGRAEQFF
TGCGCCAGCAGCCAAGGCGGGGGCAGGGGGCGAGCTGAGCAGTTCTTC
>13|TRBJ1-1|.|TRBV7-2|few
CASSSPPLTEAFF
TGTGCCAGCAGCTCCCCTCCCCTCACTGAAGCTTTCTTT
>14|TRBJ2-7|.|TRBV24-1|.
CAPQLRDHSYEQYF
TGTGCCCCGCAGCTGAGGGACCACTCCTACGAGCAGTACTTC
>15|TRBJ2-2|.|TRBV4-3|many
CASSQDDRTWGELFF
TGCGCCAGCAGCCAAGATGACAGGACTTGGGGGGAGCTGTTTTTT
>13|TRBJ1-2|.|TRBV12-3/TRBV12-4|.
CASSNTGTSGYTF
TGTGCCAGCAGCAACACTGGGACTTCCGGCTACACCTTC
>14|TRBJ2-1|TRBD2|TRBV2|.
CASLAGEWYNEQFF
TGTGCCAGCCTAGCGGGAGAGTGGTACAATGAGCAGTTCTTC
>15|TRBJ2-5|TRBD2|TRBV12-3/TRBV12-4|.
CASSDSGGGRETQYF
TGTGCCAGCAGTGATAGCGGGGGGGGTAGAGAGACCCAGTACTTC
>13|TRBJ2-1|.|TRBV18|few
CASSPSTEDEQFF
TGTGCCAGCTCACCATCGACGGAGGATGAGCAGTTCTTC
>13|TRBJ2-5|.|TRBV18|.
CASSQSVQETQYF
TGTGCCAGCTCACAAAGCGTACAAGAGACCCAGTACTTC
>15|TRBJ2-3|TRBD2|TRBV7-8|many
CASSSLAGGADTQYF
TGTGCCAGCAGCTCCCTAGCGGGAGGGGCAGATACGCAGTATTTT
>14|TRBJ2-7|.|TRBV7-9|few
CASSFKPTLDEQYF
TGTGCCAGCAGCTTTAAGCCTACTCTCGACGAGCAGTACTTC
>13|TRBJ2-7|TRBD2|TRBV29-1|few
CSVLQLATYEQYF
TGCAGCGTCCTCCAACTAGCGACCTACGAGCAGTACTTC
>14|TRBJ2-5|.|TRBV12-3/TRBV12-4|many
CASLNGLERETQYF
TGTGCCAGTCTAAACGGGTTAGAACGAGAGACCCAGTACTTC
>17|TRBJ2-7|.|TRBV21-1|few
CASGTHPSGQGIYEQYF
TGTGCCAGCGGGACCCACCCGTCGGGACAGGGTATCTACGAGCAGTACTTC
>14|TRBJ2-1|TRBD2|TRBV7-2|few
CASSSRGGTKGEFF
TGTGCCAGCAGCTCCCGGGGGGGGACTAAAGGCGAGTTCTTC
>16|TRBJ1-4|TRBD1|TRBV18|few
CASSPGQVATNEKLFF
TGTGCCAGCTCACCCGGACAGGTGGCAACTAATGAAAAACTGTTTTTT
>12|TRBJ2-7|.|TRBV6-2/TRBV6-3|.
CASTDSAYEQYF
TGTGCCAGCACAGATTCAGCTTACGAGCAGTACTTC
>17|TRBJ2-3|TRBD2|TRBV5-1|.
CASSLRLAGGLTDTQYF
TGCGCCAGCAGCTTACGACTAGCGGGGGGGTTAACAGATACGCAGTATTTT
>12|TRBJ1-1|.|TRBV12-3/TRBV12-4|few
CASSLSRTEAFF
TGTGCCAGCAGTTTGTCCAGGACTGAAGCTTTCTTT
>13|TRBJ2-7|.|TRBV7-9|.
CASSLVPGPEQYF
TGTGCCAGCAGCTTAGTCCCGGGTCCCGAGCAGTACTTC
>14|TRBJ2-3|TRBD2|TRBV7-6|.
CASSLGGESDTQYF
TGTGCCAGCAGCTTGGGGGGGGAGTCAGATACGCAGTATTTT
>13|TRBJ2-7|.|TRBV6-5|.
CASSNSESGWEYF
TGTGCCAGCAGTAACTCGGAAAGCGGATGGGAGTACTTC
>12|TRBJ2-7|.|TRBV29-1|few
CSVGRKDHEQYF
TGCAGCGTTGGTCGGAAGGACCACGAGCAGTACTTC
>16|TRBJ2-3|TRBD1|TRBV3-1|.
CASSQGDRDITDTQYF
TGTGCCAGCAGCCAAGGGGACAGGGACATCACAGATACGCAGTATTTT
>13|TRBJ2-7|.|TRBV28|.
CASRTGSPYEQYF
TGTGCCAGCAGGACGGGTTCTCCCTACGAGCAGTACTTC
>15|TRBJ2-2|.|TRBV12-3/TRBV12-4|many
CASSLDSANTGELFF
TGTGCCAGCAGTCTCGACAGTGCGAACACCGGGGAGCTGTTTTTT
>17|TRBJ2-2|TRBD2|TRBV3-1|few
CASSQSRLAGNTGELFF
TGTGCCAGCAGCCAAAGTCGATTAGCGGGGAACACCGGGGAGCTGTTTTTT
>14|TRBJ2-3|TRBD2|TRBV24-1|once
CATSEGLGMDTQYF
TGTGCCACCAGTGAGGGACTAGGGATGGATACGCAGTATTTT
>17|TRBJ2-2|TRBD2|TRBV6-1|few
CASSKSLAGANTGELFF
TGTGCCAGCAGTAAATCACTAGCGGGTGCAAACACCGGGGAGCTGTTTTTT
>15|TRBJ2-5|.|TRBV7-2|.
CASNPGEVIQETQYF
TGTGCCAGCAACCCGGGGGAGGTAATCCAAGAGACCCAGTACTTC
>14|TRBJ2-5|.|TRBV9|.
CASSERFPTDTQYF
TGTGCCAGCAGCGAGCGTTTTCCTACGGATACCCAGTACTTC
>14|TRBJ1-2|TRBD1|TRBV5-6|few
CASTRQGAGYGYTF
TGTGCCAGCACCCGACAGGGGGCTGGCTATGGCTACACCTTC
>15|TRBJ2-1|TRBD2|TRBV4-2|.
CASGPAGGSYNEQFF
TGTGCCAGCGGTCCAGCGGGGGGCTCCTACAATGAGCAGTTCTTC
>17|TRBJ2-5|.|TRBV15|few
CATSRVGRRGGQETQYF
TGTGCCACCAGCAGAGTTGGTCGGCGGGGCGGTCAAGAGACCCAGTACTTC
>13|TRBJ2-1|TRBD1|TRBV20-1|few
CSTQGAYNNEQFF
TGCAGTACACAGGGGGCTTACAATAATGAGCAGTTCTTC
>15|TRBJ1-5|.|TRBV5-1|many
CASSLEGGGNQPQHF
TGCGCCAGCAGCTTGGAGGGGGGGGGCAATCAGCCCCAGCATTTT
>13|TRBJ2-3|TRBD2|TRBV5-1|few
CASSAGRADTQYF
TGCGCCAGCAGCGCCGGGAGGGCAGATACGCAGTATTTT
>17|TRBJ2-2|TRBD2|TRBV7-3|few
CASSLLGLAGLTGELFF
TGTGCCAGCAGCTTACTTGGCCTAGCGGGCCTCACCGGGGAGCTGTTTTTT
>15|TRBJ1-1|.|TRBV5-1|many
CASSQLQVGNTEAFF
TGCGCCAGCAGCCAACTGCAGGTTGGGAACACTGAAGCTTTCTTT
>14|TRBJ1-1|.|TRBV12-3/TRBV12-4|many
CASSLGQGRAEAFF
TGTGCCAGCAGTTTGGGTCAGGGGCGGGCTGAAGCTTTCTTT